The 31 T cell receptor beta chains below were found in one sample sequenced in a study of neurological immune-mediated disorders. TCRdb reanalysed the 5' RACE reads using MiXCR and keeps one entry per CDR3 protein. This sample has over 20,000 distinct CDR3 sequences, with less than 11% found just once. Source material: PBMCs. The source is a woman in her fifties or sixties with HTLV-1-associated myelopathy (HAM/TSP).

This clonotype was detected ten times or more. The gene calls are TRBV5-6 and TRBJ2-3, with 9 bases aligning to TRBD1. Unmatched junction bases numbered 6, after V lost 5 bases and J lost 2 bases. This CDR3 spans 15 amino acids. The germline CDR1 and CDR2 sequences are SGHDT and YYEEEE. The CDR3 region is CASSSPQGATDTQYF. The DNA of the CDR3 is TGTGCCAGCAGTTCACCACAGGGGGCCACAGATACGCAGTATTTT.

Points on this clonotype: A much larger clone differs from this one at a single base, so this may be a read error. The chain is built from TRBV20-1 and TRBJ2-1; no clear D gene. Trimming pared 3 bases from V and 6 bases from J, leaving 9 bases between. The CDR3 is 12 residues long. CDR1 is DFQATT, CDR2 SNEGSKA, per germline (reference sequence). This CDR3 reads CSARPLSNEQFF. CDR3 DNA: TGCAGTGCTAGGCCTTTATCCAATGAGCAGTTCTTC.

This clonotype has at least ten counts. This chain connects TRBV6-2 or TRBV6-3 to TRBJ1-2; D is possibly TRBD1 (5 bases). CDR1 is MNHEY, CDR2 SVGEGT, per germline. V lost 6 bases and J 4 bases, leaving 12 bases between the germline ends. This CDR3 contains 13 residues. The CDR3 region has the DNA TGTGCCAGCAGCCAGACAGTGGGCTATGGCTACACCTTC. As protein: CASSQTVGYGYTF.

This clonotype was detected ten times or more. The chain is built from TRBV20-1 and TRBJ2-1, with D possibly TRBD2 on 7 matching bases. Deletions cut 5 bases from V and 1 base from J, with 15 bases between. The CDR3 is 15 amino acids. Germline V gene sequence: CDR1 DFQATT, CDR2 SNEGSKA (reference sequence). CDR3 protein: CSAGEGGASYNEQFF. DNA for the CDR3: TGCAGTGCTGGGGAGGGGGGGGCTTCCTACAATGAGCAGTTCTTC.

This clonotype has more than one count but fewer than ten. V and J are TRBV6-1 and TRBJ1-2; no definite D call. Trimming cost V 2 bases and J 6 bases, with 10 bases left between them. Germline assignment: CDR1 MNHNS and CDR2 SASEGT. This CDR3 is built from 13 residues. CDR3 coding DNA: TGTGCCAGCAGTGAAACGCCGACTGATGGCTACACCTTC. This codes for CASSETPTDGYTF.

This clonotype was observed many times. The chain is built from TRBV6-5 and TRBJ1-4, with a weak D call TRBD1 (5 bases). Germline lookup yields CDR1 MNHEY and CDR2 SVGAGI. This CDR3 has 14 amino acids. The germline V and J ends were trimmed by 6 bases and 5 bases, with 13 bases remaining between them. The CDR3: CASRRAWGNEKLFF. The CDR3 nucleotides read TGTGCCAGCAGACGGGCTTGGGGCAATGAAAAACTGTTTTTT.

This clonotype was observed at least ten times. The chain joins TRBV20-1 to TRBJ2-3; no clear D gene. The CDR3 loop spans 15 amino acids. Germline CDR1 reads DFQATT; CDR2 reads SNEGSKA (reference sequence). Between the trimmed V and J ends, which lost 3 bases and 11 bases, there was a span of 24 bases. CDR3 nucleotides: TGCAGTGCTAGTTTGCTAAAGGTTGGAGATAATGGGCAGTATTTT. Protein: CSASLLKVGDNGQYF.

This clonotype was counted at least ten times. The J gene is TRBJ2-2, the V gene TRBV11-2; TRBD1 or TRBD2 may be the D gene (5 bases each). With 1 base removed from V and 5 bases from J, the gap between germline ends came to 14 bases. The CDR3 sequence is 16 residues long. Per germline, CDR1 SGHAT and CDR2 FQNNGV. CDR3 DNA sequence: TGTGCCAGCAGCTTAGTCTTAGGCAGGGAGACCGGGGAGCTGTTTTTT. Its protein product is CASSLVLGRETGELFF.

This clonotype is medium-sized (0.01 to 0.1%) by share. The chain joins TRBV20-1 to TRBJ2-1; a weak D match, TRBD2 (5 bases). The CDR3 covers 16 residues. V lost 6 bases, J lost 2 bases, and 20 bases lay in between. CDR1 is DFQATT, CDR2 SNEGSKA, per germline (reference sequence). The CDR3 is CSASALAGQTYNEQFF. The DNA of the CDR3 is TGCAGTGCCAGCGCGTTGGCGGGCCAGACCTACAATGAGCAGTTCTTC.

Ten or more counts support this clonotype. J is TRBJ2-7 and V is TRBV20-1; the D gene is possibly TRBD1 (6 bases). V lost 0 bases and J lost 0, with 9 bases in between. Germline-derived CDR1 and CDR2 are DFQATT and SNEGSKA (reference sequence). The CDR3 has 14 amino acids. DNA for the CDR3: TGCAGTGCTAGAGAAACAGGGCACTCCTACGAGCAGTACTTC. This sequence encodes CSARETGHSYEQYF.

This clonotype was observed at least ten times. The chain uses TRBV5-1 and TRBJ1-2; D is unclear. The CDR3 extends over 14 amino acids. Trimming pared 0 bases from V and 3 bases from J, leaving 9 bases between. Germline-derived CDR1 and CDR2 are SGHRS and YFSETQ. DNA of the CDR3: TGCGCCAGCAGCTTGGTACGGGCAGACTATGGCTACACCTTC. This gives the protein CASSLVRADYGYTF.

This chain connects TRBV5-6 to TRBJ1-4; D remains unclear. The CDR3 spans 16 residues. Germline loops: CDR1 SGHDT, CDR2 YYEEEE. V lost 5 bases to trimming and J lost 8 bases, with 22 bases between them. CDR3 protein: CASSYRPKGRGEKLFF. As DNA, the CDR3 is TGTGCCAGCAGTTACAGACCCAAAGGGCGGGGAGAAAAACTGTTTTTT.

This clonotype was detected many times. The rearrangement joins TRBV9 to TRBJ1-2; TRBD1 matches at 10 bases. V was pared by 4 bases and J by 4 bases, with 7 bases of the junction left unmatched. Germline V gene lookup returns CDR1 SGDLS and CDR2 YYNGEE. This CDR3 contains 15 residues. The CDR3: CASSPVGTGVYGYTF. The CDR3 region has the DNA TGTGCCAGCAGCCCAGTGGGGACAGGGGTCTATGGCTACACCTTC. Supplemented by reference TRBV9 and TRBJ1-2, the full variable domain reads DSGVTQTPKHLITATGQRVTLRCSPRSGDLSVYWYQQSLDQGLQFLIQYYNGEERAKGNILERFSAQQFPDLHSELNLSSLELGDSALYFCASSPVGTGVYGYTFGSGTRLTVV.

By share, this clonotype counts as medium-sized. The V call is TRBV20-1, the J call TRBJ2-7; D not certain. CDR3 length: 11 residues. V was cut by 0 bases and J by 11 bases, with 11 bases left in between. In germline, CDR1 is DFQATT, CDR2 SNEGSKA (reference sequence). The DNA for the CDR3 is TGCAGTGCTAGAGATCCCCTAGTAGAGTACTTC. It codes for CSARDPLVEYF.

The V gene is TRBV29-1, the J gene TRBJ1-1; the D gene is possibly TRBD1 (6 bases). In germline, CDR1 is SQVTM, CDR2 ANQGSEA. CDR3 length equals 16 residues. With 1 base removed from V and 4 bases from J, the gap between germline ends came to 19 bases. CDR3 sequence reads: CSVEVGRGASGTEAFF. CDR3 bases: TGCAGCGTTGAAGTTGGGCGGGGGGCGAGTGGCACTGAAGCTTTCTTT. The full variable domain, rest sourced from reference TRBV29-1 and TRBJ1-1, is SAVISQKPSRDICQRGTSLTIQCQVDSQVTMMFWYRQQPGQSLTLIATANQGSEATYESGFVIDKFPISRPNLTFSTLTVSNMSPEDSSIYLCSVEVGRGASGTEAFFGQGTRLTVV.

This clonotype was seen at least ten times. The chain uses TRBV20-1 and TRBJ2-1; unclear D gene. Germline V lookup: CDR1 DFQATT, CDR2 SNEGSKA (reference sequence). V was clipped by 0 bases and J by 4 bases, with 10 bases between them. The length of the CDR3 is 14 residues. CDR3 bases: TGCAGTGCTAGAGACGGGTCGACTTACAATGAGCAGTTCTTC. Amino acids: CSARDGSTYNEQFF.

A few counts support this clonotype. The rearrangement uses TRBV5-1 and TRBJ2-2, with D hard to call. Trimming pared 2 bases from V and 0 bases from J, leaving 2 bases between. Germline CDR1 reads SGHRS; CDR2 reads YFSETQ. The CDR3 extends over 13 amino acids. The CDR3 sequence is CASSFPNTGELFF. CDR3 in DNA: TGCGCCAGCAGCTTTCCGAACACCGGGGAGCTGTTTTTT.

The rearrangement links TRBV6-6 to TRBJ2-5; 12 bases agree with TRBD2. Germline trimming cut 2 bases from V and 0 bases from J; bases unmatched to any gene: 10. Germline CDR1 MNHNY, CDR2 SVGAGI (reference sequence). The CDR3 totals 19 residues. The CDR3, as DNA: TGTGCCAGCAGTTACCCTAGCGGGGGGGCGCGCTGGTACCAAGAGACCCAGTACTTC. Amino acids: CASSYPSGGARWYQETQYF.

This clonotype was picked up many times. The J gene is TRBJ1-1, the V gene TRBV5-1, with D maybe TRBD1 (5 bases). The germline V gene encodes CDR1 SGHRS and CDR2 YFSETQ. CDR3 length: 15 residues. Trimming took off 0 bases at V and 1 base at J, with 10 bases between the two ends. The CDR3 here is CASSLGGQGNTEAFF. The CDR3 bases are TGCGCCAGCAGCTTGGGTGGGCAGGGGAACACTGAAGCTTTCTTT.

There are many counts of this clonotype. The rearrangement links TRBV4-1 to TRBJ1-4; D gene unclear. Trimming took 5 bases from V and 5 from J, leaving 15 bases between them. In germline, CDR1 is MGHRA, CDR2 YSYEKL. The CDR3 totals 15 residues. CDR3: CASSSNGMPNEKLFF. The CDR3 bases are TGCGCCAGCAGCAGCAACGGGATGCCAAATGAAAAACTGTTTTTT.

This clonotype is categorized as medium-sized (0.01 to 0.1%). CDR3 in amino acids: CSARGTGSYEQYF. The CDR3 DNA reads as TGCAGTGCTAGGGGGACAGGGTCCTACGAGCAGTACTTC. This chain uses TRBV20-1 with TRBJ2-7, with 9 bases identical to TRBD1. The ends lost 3 bases at V and 1 base at J; junction bases unmatched: 1. The CDR3 runs 13 residues. Germline-derived CDR1 and CDR2 are DFQATT and SNEGSKA (reference sequence).

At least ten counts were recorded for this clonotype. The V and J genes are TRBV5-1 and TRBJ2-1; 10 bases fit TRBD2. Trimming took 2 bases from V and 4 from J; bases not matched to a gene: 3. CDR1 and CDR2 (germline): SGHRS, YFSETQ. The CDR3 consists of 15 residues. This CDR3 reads CASSFQRGGYNEQFF. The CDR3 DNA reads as TGCGCCAGCAGCTTCCAGCGGGGGGGTTACAATGAGCAGTTCTTC. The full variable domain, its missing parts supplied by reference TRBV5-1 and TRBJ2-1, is KAGVTQTPRYLIKTRGQQVTLSCSPISGHRSVSWYQQTPGQGLQFLFEYFSETQRNKGNFPGRFSGRQFSNSRSEMNVSTLELGDSALYLCASSFQRGGYNEQFFGPGTRLTVL.

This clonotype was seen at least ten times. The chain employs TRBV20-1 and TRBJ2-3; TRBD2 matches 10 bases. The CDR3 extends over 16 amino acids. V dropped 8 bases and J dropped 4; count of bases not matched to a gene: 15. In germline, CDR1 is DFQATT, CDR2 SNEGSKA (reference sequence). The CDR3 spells CSLQRGGLLVPDTQYF. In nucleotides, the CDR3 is TGCAGTCTACAGCGGGGGGGCCTTTTGGTCCCAGATACGCAGTATTTT.

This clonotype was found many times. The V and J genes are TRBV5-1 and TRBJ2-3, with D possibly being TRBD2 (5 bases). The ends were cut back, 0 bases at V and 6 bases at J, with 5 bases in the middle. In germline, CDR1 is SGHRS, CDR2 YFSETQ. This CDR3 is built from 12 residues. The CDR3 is CASSLAGDTQYF. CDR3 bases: TGCGCCAGCAGCTTGGCGGGGGATACGCAGTATTTT.

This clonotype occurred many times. The chain's CDR3 is CASSFREYSQYF. The CDR3 DNA sequence: TGTGCCAGCAGCTTCCGGGAGTACAGCCAATATTTT. The chain carries TRBV13 and TRBJ2-3; tentative D call: TRBD2 (6 bases). The length of the CDR3 is 12 residues. Trimming left V 3 bases short and J 15 bases short, with 16 bases between. Germline CDR1 PRHDT, CDR2 FYEKMQ (reference sequence). The complete variable domain, with remaining parts taken from reference TRBV13 and TRBJ2-3, reads AAGVIQSPRHLIKEKRETATLKCYPIPRHDTVYWYQQGPGQDPQFLISFYEKMQSDKGSIPDRFSAQQFSDYHSELNMSSLELGDSALYFCASSFREYSQYFGPGTRLTVL.

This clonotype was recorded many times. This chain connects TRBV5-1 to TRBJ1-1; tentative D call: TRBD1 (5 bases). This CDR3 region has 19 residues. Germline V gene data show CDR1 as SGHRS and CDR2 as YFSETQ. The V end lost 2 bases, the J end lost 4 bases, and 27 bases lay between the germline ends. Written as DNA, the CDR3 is TGCGCCAGCAGCTTTTCCCCCTCAGGGACCAGTTCAGGGACCACTGAAGCTTTCTTT. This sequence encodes CASSFSPSGTSSGTTEAFF. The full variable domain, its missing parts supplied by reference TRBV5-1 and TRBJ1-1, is KAGVTQTPRYLIKTRGQQVTLSCSPISGHRSVSWYQQTPGQGLQFLFEYFSETQRNKGNFPGRFSGRQFSNSRSEMNVSTLELGDSALYLCASSFSPSGTSSGTTEAFFGQGTRLTVV.

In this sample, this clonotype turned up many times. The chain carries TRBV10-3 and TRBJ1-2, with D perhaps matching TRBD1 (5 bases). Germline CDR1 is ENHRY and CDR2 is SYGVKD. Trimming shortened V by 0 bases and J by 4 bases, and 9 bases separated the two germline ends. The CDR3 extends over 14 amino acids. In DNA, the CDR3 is TGTGCCATCAGTGAGTCGGGGACGGGCTATGGCTACACCTTC. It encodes CAISESGTGYGYTF.

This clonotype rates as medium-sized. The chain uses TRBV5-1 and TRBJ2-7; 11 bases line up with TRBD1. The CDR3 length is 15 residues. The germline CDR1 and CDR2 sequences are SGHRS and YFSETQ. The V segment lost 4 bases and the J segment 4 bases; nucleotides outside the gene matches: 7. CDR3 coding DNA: TGCGCCAGCAGCATAGGACAGGGGGCGATTTACGAGCAGTACTTC. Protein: CASSIGQGAIYEQYF.

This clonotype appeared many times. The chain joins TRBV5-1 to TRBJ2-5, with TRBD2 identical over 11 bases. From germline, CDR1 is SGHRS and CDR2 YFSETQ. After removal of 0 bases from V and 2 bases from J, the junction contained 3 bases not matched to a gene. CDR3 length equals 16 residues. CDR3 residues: CASSLGGTSGQETQYF. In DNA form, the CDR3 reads TGCGCCAGCAGCTTGGGGGGGACTAGCGGACAAGAGACCCAGTACTTC.

The CDR3 coding sequence is TGCAGTGCTAGAGACGCCGGGACGGGAGAATACGAGCAGTACTTC. This translates into CSARDAGTGEYEQYF. V and J are TRBV20-1 and TRBJ2-7; a possible D gene is TRBD2 (6 bases). Germline lookup yields CDR1 DFQATT and CDR2 SNEGSKA (reference sequence). V was clipped by 0 bases and J by 4 bases, with 16 bases between them. The length of the CDR3 is 15 residues.

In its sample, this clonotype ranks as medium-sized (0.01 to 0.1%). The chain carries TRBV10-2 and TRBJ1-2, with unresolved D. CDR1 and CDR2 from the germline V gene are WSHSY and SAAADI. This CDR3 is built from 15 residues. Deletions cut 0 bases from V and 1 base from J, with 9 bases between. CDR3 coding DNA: TGCGCCAGCAGTGAGTCCCCAACGGGTAACTATGGCTACACCTTC. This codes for CASSESPTGNYGYTF.